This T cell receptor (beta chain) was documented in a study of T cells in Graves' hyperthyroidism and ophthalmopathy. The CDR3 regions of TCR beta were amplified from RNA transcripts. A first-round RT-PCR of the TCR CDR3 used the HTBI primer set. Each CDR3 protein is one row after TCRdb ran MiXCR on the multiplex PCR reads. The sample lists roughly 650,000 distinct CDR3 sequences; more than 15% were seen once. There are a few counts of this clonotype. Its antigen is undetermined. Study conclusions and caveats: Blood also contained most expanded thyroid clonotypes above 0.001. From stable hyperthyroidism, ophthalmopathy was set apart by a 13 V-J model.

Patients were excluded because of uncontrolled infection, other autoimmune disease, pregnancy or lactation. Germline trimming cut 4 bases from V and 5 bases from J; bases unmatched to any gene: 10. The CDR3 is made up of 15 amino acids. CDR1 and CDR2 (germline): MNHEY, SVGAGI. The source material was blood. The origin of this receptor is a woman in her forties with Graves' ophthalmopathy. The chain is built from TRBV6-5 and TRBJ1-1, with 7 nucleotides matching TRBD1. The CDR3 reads CASSSQTGSGTEAFF. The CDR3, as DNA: TGTGCCAGCAGTTCCCAGACAGGGTCGGGGACTGAAGCTTTCTTT.